This T cell receptor beta chain was found in a study of T cells in Graves' hyperthyroidism and ophthalmopathy. Study-level background: The authors collected peripheral blood at initial diagnosis, before any treatment.

Overall study findings and caveats: Blood also showed most of the thyroid clonotypes that were expanded above 0.001. Separation of ophthalmopathy from stable hyperthyroidism was achieved by a 13 V-J model.

With respect to this clonotype: Its specificity is unknown.

Germline V lookup: CDR1 SQVTM, CDR2 ANQGSEA. Trimming took off 2 bases at V and 13 bases at J, with 17 bases between the two ends. The CDR3 runs 12 residues. TCR beta CDR3 regions were amplified from RNA transcripts. Using the HTBI primer set, a first-round RT-PCR was run on the TCR CDR3. MiXCR, applied by TCRdb to the multiplex PCR reads, yields one record per CDR3 protein. The sample contains around 600,000 distinct CDR3 sequences, approximately 14% of which appear only once. Source material: blood. The rearrangement links TRBV29-1 to TRBJ2-5, with D possibly being TRBD1 or TRBD2 (5 bases each). This sequence originates from a woman in her forties or fifties with Graves' ophthalmopathy. The CDR3 is CSVEFGAGHSYF. CDR3 DNA sequence: TGCAGCGTTGAATTCGGGGCAGGTCATTCGTACTTC.